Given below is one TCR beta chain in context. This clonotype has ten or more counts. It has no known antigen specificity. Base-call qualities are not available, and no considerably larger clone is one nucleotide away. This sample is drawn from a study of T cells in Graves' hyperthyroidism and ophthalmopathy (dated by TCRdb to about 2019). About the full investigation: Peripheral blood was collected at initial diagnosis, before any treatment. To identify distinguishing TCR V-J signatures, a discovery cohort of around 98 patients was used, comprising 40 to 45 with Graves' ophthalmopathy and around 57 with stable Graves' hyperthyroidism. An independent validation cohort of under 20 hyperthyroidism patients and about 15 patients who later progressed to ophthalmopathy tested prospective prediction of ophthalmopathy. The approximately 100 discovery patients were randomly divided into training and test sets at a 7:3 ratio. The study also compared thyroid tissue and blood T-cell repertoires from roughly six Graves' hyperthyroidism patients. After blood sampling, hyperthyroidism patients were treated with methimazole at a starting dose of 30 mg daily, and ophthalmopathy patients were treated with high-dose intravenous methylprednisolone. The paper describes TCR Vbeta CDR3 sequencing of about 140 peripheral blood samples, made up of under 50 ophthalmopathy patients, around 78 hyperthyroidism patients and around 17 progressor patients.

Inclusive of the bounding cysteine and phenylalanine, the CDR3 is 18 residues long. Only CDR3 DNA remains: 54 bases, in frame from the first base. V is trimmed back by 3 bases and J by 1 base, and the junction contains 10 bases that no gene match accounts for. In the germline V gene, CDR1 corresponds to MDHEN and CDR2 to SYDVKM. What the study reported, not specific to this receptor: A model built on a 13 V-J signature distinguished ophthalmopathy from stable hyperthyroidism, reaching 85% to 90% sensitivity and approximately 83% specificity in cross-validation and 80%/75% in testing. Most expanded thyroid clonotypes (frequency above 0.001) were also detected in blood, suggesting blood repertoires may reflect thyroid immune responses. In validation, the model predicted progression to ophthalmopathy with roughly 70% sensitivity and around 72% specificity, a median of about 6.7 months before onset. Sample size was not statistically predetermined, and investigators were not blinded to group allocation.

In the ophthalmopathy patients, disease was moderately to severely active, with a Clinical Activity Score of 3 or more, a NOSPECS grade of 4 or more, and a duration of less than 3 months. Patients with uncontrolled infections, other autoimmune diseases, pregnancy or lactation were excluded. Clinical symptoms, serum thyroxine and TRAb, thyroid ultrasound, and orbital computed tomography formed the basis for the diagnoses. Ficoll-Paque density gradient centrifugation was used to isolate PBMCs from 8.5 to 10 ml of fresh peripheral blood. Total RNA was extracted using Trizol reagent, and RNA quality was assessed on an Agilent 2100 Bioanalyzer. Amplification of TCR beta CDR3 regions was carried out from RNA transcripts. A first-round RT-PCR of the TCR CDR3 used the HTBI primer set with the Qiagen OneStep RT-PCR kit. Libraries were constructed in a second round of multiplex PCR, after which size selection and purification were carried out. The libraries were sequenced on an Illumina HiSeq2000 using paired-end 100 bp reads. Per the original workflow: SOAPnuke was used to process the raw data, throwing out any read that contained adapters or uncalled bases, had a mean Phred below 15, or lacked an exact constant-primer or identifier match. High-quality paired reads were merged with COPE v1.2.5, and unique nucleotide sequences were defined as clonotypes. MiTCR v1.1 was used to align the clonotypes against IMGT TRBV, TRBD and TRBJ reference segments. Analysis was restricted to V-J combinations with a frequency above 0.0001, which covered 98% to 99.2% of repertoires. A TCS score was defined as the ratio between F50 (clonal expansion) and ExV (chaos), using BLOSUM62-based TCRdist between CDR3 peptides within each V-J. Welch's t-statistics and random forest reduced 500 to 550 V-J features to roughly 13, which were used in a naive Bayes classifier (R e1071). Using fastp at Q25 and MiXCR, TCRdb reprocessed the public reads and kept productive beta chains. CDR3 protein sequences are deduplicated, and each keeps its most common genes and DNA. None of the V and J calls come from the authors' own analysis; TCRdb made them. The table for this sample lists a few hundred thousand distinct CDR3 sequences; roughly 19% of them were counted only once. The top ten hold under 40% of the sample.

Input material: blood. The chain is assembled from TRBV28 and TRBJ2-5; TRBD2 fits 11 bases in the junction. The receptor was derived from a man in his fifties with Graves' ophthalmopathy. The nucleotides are TGTGCCAGCAGTTTCCAGGGGGCGACTAGCGGGGCCCAAGAGACCCAGTACTTC. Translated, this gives CASSFQGATSGAQETQYF.